This TCR beta chain emerged from a study of T cell therapy product for transplant patients (dated by TCRdb to about 2019). With regard to the full study: The wider healthy donor group was composed of roughly 19 individuals (around 10 male and 9 female) aged about 25 to 90 years in Berlin, Germany. The expansion media contained either IL-7 and IL-15 at approximately 9.7 ng/ml or IL-2 at 45 to 50 U/ml. To assess clonal composition, the TCRbeta repertoires of CMV-specific T-cell products grown with and without rapamycin from the same donors were compared. The study developed a next-generation autologous adoptive antiviral T-cell product for immunosuppressed solid organ transplant patients, using CMV as the model virus. TCRbeta repertoire analysis of rapamycin-treated and untreated products involved n = 3 healthy donors.

Genomic DNA was extracted using an AllPrep DNA/RNA Kit, and TCRbeta CDR3 regions were amplified using the immunoSEQ hsTCRb Kit. As for the authors' bioinformatics: Productive rearrangements, meaning in-frame CDR3 nucleotide sequences with no stop codons, were analyzed in immunoSEQ Analyzer 3.0. Sample overlap was measured using the Morisita index, while clonality was calculated from productive entropy normalized to the number of productive rearrangements. In its TCRdb copy, this immuneACCESS table keeps in-frame sequences only and misses some clones. Where compared with another copy, unresolved V genes explain less than half of these, and the others have no known cause. V and J calls plus clone size are reproduced from that table; the DNA served to infer D and trimming. The sample includes approximately 300 clones, with 57% observed a single time. Of the sample, around nine tenths falls within the top ten clones.

This clone was recorded a few times. Its antigen remains undetermined. The sample holds no much larger clone one base away, and base qualities are not on file. The CDR3 covers 15 residues, taking in both the cysteine and the phenylalanine. Only the CDR3 DNA is retained, 45 bases long and in frame from the first base. CDR1 and CDR2 are read off the germline V gene as MNHGY and SAAAGT. Trimming takes 4 bases from V and 2 bases from J, and the germline ends sit 13 bases apart. Going by the paper, this sample's label translates to: CMVpp65/IE-1-reactive T cells enriched by IFNgamma capture and expanded in vitro. PBMCs were stimulated for approximately 6 hours with overlapping CMV pp65 and IE-1 peptide pools, with each pool at about 0.54 ug/ml. IFNgamma-producing CMV-stimulated cells were positively selected with the IFNgamma Secretion Assay-Cell Enrichment and Detection Kit (Miltenyi Biotec). For 20 to 25 days, enriched IFNgamma+ cells were cultured with irradiated autologous feeders along with either IL-7/IL-15 or IL-2. To provide enough cells for different cell sorting steps, buffy coats were used from about a sixth of the 19 healthy donors. Peripheral blood mononuclear cells were isolated by Biocoll density gradient centrifugation. Healthy donor buffy coats were obtained from DRK.

General conclusions and limits of the study: The authors proposed that the higher clonal diversity in Rapa-TCPs may reflect the survival of low-frequency clones and the preferential expansion of central memory T cells. Paired products from the same donor had many clones in common, while repertoires from different donors did not overlap. Roughly three quarters of the repertoire was covered by the top 10 clones in rapamycin-treated products, versus around 90% in untreated products. Compared with untreated products, rapamycin-treated products had a TCRbeta repertoire that was more diverse and less clonal, and the rapamycin-treated products also contained more distinct clones.

Sequencing was done on a sample of a sorted cell population cultured from PBMCs. The V and J segments used are TRBV6-8 and TRBJ2-3, with TRBD1 tentatively as D gene (5 bases match). The sequence derives from an adult in good health. The bases are TGTGCCAGCAGTTCGGGCACTGGGGCCACAGATACGCAGTATTTT. Protein translation: CASSSGTGATDTQYF.